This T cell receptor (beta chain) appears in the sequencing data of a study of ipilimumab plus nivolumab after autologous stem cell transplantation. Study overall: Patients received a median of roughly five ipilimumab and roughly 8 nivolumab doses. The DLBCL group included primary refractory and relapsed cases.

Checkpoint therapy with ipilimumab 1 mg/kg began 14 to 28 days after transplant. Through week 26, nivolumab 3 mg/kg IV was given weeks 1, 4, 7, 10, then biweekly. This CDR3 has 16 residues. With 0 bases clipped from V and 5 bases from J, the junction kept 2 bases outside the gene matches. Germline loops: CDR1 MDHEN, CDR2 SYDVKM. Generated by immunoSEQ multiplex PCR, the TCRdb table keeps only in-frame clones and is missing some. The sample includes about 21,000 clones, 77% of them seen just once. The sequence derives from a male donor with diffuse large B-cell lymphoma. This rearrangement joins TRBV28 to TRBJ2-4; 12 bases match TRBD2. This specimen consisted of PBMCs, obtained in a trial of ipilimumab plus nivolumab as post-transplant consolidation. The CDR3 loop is CASSLWASGGENIQYF. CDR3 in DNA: TGTGCCAGCAGTTTATGGGCTAGCGGGGGGGAAAACATTCAGTACTTC.